This T cell receptor (beta chain) came from a study of T cell changes during pregnancy in multiple sclerosis. Per germline, CDR1 MNHNY and CDR2 SVGAGI (reference sequence). This CDR3 is 11 amino acids long. Deletions cut 8 bases from V and 3 bases from J, with 8 bases between. Repertoires were generated with immunoSEQ multiplex PCR, while TCRdb's copy carries only in-frame clones and drops some. The table has 35,000 to 40,000 clones, roughly 88% seen once. This chain links TRBV6-6 with TRBJ2-7, with D perhaps TRBD1 (6 bases). The receptor comes from a female donor with multiple sclerosis, enrolled in a pregnancy study. Sequencing used CD4+ T cells from peripheral blood mononuclear cells, obtained before pregnancy. In nucleotides, the CDR3 is TGTGCCAGCGGCAGGGGCTACGAGCAGTACTTC. Translation: CASGRGYEQYF.